These 4 T cell receptor beta chains came from one sample sequenced in a study of identical twins (dated by TCRdb to 2016 to 2017). Library construction relied on 5' RACE. TCRdb lists the instrument as Illumina HiSeq 2000. TCRdb reanalyzed the raw reads on its own, using fastp at Q25 for trimming and MiXCR for clone calling, and kept in-frame beta chains. Rows with one shared CDR3 protein collapse into an entry with the most common genes and DNA. For this sample there are about 520,000 distinct CDR3 sequences; 20% to 25% appear just once. Of the sample, 0.91% is held by the ten largest clones. These same data were also listed under a study on T cells expressing NK-cell markers.

Sequences were obtained from CD4+ T cells sorted from blood. The receptors shown here come from a woman in her late teens or twenties in good health.

This clonotype has just a few counts. The rearrangement uses TRBV5-1 and TRBJ2-5; D gene ambiguous. Trimming took 1 base from V and 6 from J, leaving 4 bases between them. This CDR3 spans 11 amino acids. Looked up from germline, CDR1 is SGHRS and CDR2 is YFSETQ. This chain's CDR3 is CASSLTKTQYF. For the CDR3, the DNA is TGCGCCAGCAGCTTGACTAAGACCCAGTACTTC. The full variable domain, with the rest looked up from reference TRBV5-1 and TRBJ2-5, is KAGVTQTPRYLIKTRGQQVTLSCSPISGHRSVSWYQQTPGQGLQFLFEYFSETQRNKGNFPGRFSGRQFSNSRSEMNVSTLELGDSALYLCASSLTKTQYFGPGTRLLVL.

V usage is TRBV20-1 and J usage is TRBJ1-5; TRBD1 aligns across 7 bases. With 1 base clipped from V and 2 bases from J, the junction kept 2 bases outside the gene matches. Germline assignment: CDR1 DFQATT and CDR2 SNEGSKA (reference sequence). The CDR3 contains 14 residues. The CDR3 region is CSARATGGNQPQHF. CDR3 DNA: TGCAGTGCTAGAGCAACAGGGGGCAATCAGCCCCAGCATTTT.

The chain uses TRBV20-1 and TRBJ2-7; TRBD2 might be the D (6 bases). Trimming stripped 3 bases from V and 6 bases from J, with 21 bases between. Germline V lookup: CDR1 DFQATT, CDR2 SNEGSKA (reference sequence). CDR3 length: 15 amino acids. DNA for the CDR3: TGCAGTGCTAGGGGGTTTTCCAGCGGGTCGGGCGAGCAGTACTTC. Its protein is CSARGFSSGSGEQYF.

The table lists this clonotype with a count of one. The rearrangement links TRBV7-9 to TRBJ2-3, with D tentatively TRBD1 or TRBD2 (5 bases each). Looked up from germline, CDR1 is SEHNR and CDR2 is FQNEAQ (reference sequence). This CDR3 comprises 17 residues. Trimming left V 2 bases short and J 3 bases short, with 18 bases between. CDR3 sequence reads: CASSLSWSGQVTDTQYF. CDR3 sequence (DNA): TGTGCCAGCAGCTTATCCTGGTCGGGGCAGGTGACAGATACGCAGTATTTT.